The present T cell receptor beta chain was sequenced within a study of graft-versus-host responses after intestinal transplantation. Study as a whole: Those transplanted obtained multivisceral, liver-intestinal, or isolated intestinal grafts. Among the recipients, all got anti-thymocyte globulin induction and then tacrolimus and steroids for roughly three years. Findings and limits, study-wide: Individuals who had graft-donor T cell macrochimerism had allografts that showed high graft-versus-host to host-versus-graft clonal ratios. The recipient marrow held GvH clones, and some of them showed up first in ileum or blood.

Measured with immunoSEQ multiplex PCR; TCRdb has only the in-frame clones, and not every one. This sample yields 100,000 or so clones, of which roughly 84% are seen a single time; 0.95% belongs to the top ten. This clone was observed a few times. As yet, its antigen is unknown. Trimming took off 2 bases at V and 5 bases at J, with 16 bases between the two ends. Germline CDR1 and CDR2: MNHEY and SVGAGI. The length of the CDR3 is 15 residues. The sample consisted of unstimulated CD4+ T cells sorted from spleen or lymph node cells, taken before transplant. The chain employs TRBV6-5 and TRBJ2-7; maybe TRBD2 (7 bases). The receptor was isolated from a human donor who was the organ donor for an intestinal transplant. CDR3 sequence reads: CASSYQRGGAHEQYF. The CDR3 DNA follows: TGTGCCAGCAGTTACCAGAGGGGGGGAGCTCACGAGCAGTACTTC.